This T cell receptor beta chain was sequenced for a study of T cells in Graves' hyperthyroidism and ophthalmopathy. Study-level findings and limits: Most clonotypes expanded in thyroid above 0.001 were likewise present in blood.

There are 15 residues in the CDR3. Germline V CDR1 and CDR2: MDHEN, SYDVKM. A note on this clonotype: Its cognate antigen is unknown. A much larger clone lies one base from this, so it may be a read error.

Researchers took RNA transcripts and amplified the TCR beta CDR3 regions from them. HTBI primers were employed in a first-round RT-PCR of the TCR CDR3. One entry per CDR3 protein results from TCRdb running MiXCR on the multiplex PCR reads. The sample yields about 620,000 distinct CDR3 sequences, around 15% seen once. This chain connects TRBV28 to TRBJ2-7; possible D gene TRBD1, 5 bases. The sequencing sample was made of blood. The receptor comes from a woman aged 25 to 39 with Graves' hyperthyroidism. CDR3 nucleotides: TGTGTCAGCAAAGAGACAGTCGAATTGCGATCCGAGCAGTACTTC. It codes for CVSKETVELRSEQYF.